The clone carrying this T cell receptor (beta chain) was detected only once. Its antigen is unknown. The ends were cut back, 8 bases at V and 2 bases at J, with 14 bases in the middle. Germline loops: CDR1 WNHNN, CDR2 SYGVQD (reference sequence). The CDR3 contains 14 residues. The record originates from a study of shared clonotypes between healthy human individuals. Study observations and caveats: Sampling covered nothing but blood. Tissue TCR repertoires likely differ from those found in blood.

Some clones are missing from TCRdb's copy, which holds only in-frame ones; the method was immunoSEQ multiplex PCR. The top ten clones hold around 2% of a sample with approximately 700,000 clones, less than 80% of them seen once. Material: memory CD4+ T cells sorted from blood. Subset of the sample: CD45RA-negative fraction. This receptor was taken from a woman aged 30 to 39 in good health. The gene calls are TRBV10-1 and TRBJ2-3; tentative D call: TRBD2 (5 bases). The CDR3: CASSRGGPTDTQYF. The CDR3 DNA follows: TGCGCCAGCTCACGAGGAGGTCCCACAGATACGCAGTATTTT.